A single TCR beta chain is shown here with its context. Its antigen is not known. The germline CDR1 and CDR2 sequences are MNHEY and SMNVEV (reference sequence). CDR3 size: 17 residues. Trimming took 8 bases from V and 5 from J, leaving 22 bases between them. The PCR had 60 Vbeta and 13 Jbeta primers. The assay was immunoSEQ multiplex PCR, and TCRdb's table has in-frame clones only and misses some. The table shows around 200,000 clones, with 84% occurring only once. This specimen belongs to a study of cytomegalovirus exposure and HLA in healthy donors. Study-wide findings and caveats: It was confirmed in vitro that a few of the CMV-associated chains were specific for CMV antigens.

The receptor's source is a woman in her 50s in good health and CMV-seropositive. The sample taken for sequencing was PBMCs. The genes are TRBV27 and TRBJ1-6; D is perhaps TRBD1 (5 bases). The DNA of the CDR3 is TGTGCCAGCTCATTCTTCAACAGGAACCCACATAATTCACCCCTCCACTTT. Residues: CASSFFNRNPHNSPLHF.